This T cell receptor beta chain was recovered during a study of blood T cell repertoires in COVID-19. Looking at the study overall: Sources were T cells, B-cell-depleted T cells, or PBMCs; the material itself was cDNA or gDNA.

V shed 7 bases and J 0 bases; nucleotides not matched to a gene: 8. The CDR3 has 16 residues. Germline lookup yields CDR1 MDHEN and CDR2 SYDVKM. Authors' processing steps: For nucleated cells, counts were estimated from reference gene primer amplification. The assay was immunoSEQ multiplex PCR, and TCRdb's table has in-frame clones only and misses some. That table supplies the V and J calls and clone size; D and trimming were determined from the DNA. The repertoire holds approximately 150,000 clones, with approximately 88% as singletons. The TCR sequence derives from a human donor in a cohort sampled during active COVID-19. The V call is TRBV28, the J call TRBJ1-4; 7 bases map to TRBD1. Material: peripheral blood. CDR3 sequence reads: CASIGYRGATNEKLFF. For the CDR3, the DNA is TGTGCCAGCATCGGCTACAGGGGTGCAACTAATGAAAAACTGTTTTTT.